Listed here is a single T cell receptor beta chain. The antigen is unknown. Germline assignment: CDR1 MNHEY and CDR2 SVGAGI. V was cut by 5 bases and J by 4 bases, with 8 bases left in between. The CDR3 spans 13 residues. The sample belongs to a study of cytomegalovirus exposure and HLA in healthy donors. The study, taken as a whole, reports: Across donors, sequencing depth was assumed by presence/absence analyses to be roughly uniform. Reports state that TCR beta sequences accurately predicted most subjects' HLA-A and HLA-B alleles.

PCR primers comprised 60 Vbeta and 13 Jbeta primers. Sequenced by immunoSEQ multiplex PCR; TCRdb stores in-frame clones only, minus some. The table has around 250,000 clones, about 80% seen once. The V and J genes are TRBV6-5 and TRBJ1-4; D not certain. Sequenced sample: PBMCs. The clonotype originates from a woman aged 60-75 years in good health and CMV-seropositive. The CDR3, as DNA: TGTGCCAGCAGTCAGCGGGTTAATGAAAAACTGTTTTTT. Its translation: CASSQRVNEKLFF.